These 21 T cell receptor beta chains were sequenced from one sample in a study of blood T cell repertoires in COVID-19. Data came from immunoSEQ multiplex PCR; TCRdb stores just in-frame clones and leaves some out. This table has about 120,000 clones, 85% appearing once. Sequencing was done on a sample of peripheral blood. The receptor source for this set is a human donor in a cohort sampled during active COVID-19.

The chain carries TRBV10-3 and TRBJ2-7; D is possibly TRBD1 (6 bases). The CDR3 contains 15 residues. V lost 11 bases and J 7 bases, leaving 27 bases between the germline ends. From germline, CDR1 is ENHRY and CDR2 SYGVKD. The CDR3 sequence: CAVQGAKAGDEEQYF. The CDR3 DNA reads TGTGCCGTTCAAGGGGCTAAAGCAGGGGACGAGGAGCAGTACTTC.

The J gene is TRBJ1-6, the V gene TRBV30; 8 bases map to TRBD1. J was trimmed by 8 bases and V by 3 bases; bases with no gene match: 12. Germline CDR1 reads GTSNPN; CDR2 reads SVGIG (reference sequence). The length of the CDR3 is 16 residues. In DNA, the CDR3 is TGTGCCTGGAGGACCGACTCCCACAGGGGGTATTCACCCCTCCACTTT. Protein sequence: CAWRTDSHRGYSPLHF.

This chain connects TRBV10-3 to TRBJ1-3, with 7 bases identical to TRBD1. J lost 9 bases, V lost 10 bases, and 15 bases had no gene match. The CDR3 totals 14 residues. Germline V lookup: CDR1 ENHRY, CDR2 SYGVKD. CDR3 region: CATKSQGRDSTIYF. CDR3 coding DNA: TGTGCCACCAAAAGTCAGGGCAGGGACAGCACCATATATTTT.

The chain recombines TRBV7-2 with TRBJ1-6, with a tentative D call TRBD1 (5 bases). This CDR3 region has 15 residues. With 1 base removed from V and 6 bases from J, the gap between germline ends came to 10 bases. The germline CDR1 and CDR2 sequences are SGHTA and FQGNSA. CDR3 in DNA: TGTGCCAGCAGCTTAGGCAGGGTTCGTAATTCACCCCTCCACTTT. Protein: CASSLGRVRNSPLHF.

This rearrangement joins TRBV19 to TRBJ2-7, with a weak D call TRBD2 (6 bases). From germline, CDR1 is LNHDA and CDR2 SQIVND (reference sequence). The CDR3 runs to 13 residues. The germline V and J ends were trimmed by 8 bases and 4 bases, with 15 bases remaining between them. CDR3 nucleotides: TGTGCCAGTGGAGGGGATATGCTTTACGAGCAGTACTTC. It codes for CASGGDMLYEQYF.

Only one count was recorded for this clone. V is TRBV5-6 and J is TRBJ1-4; 7 bases line up with TRBD1. Germline V gene sequence: CDR1 SGHDT, CDR2 YYEEEE. V gave up 0 bases and J gave up 7 bases; unmatched junction bases: 6. The CDR3 covers 15 residues. CDR3 sequence: CASSLAQGLLEKLFF. For the CDR3, the DNA is TGTGCCAGCAGCTTGGCACAGGGGTTGCTTGAAAAACTGTTTTTT.

The genes are TRBV10-3 and TRBJ1-6; 7 nucleotides agree with TRBD1. V dropped 4 bases and J dropped 7; count of bases not matched to a gene: 7. The CDR3 contains 15 residues. The germline V gene encodes CDR1 ENHRY and CDR2 SYGVKD. DNA for the CDR3: TGTGCCATCAGTGTTGGAGGGGGCGCGAATTCACCCCTCCACTTT. This codes for CAISVGGGANSPLHF.

This chain links TRBV6-6 with TRBJ1-1; TRBD1 might be the D (5 bases). V dropped 0 bases and J dropped 4 bases, with 9 bases sitting between them. Germline V gene data show CDR1 as MNHNY and CDR2 as SVGAGI (reference sequence). The CDR3 sequence is 14 residues long. As DNA, the CDR3 is TGTGCCAGCAGTTACTCTCTGGGGGGCACTGAAGCTTTCTTT. It codes for CASSYSLGGTEAFF.

V gene TRBV6-1 combines with J gene TRBJ2-1; 8 bases match TRBD2. The ends lost 1 base at V and 9 bases at J; junction bases unmatched: 11. The germline V gene has CDR1 MNHNS and CDR2 SASEGT. The length of the CDR3 is 16 residues. The CDR3 DNA is TGTGCCAGCAGTGAAGACCGGGGACTAGGGCGTCTTGAGCAGTTCTTC. Protein product: CASSEDRGLGRLEQFF.

The chain couples TRBV5-1 to TRBJ2-2, with 9 bases aligning to TRBD2. CDR3 length: 16 residues. Germline CDR1 reads SGHRS; CDR2 reads YFSETQ. V shed 3 bases, J shed 5 bases, and the junction held 8 bases outside the gene matches. The CDR3 is CASSWLAGPQTGELFF. The CDR3 DNA follows: TGCGCCAGCAGCTGGCTAGCGGGGCCCCAGACCGGGGAGCTGTTTTTT. Drawing the rest from reference TRBV5-1 and TRBJ2-2, the complete variable domain is KAGVTQTPRYLIKTRGQQVTLSCSPISGHRSVSWYQQTPGQGLQFLFEYFSETQRNKGNFPGRFSGRQFSNSRSEMNVSTLELGDSALYLCASSWLAGPQTGELFFGEGSRLTVL.

This clone was seen more than once but under ten times. The chain carries TRBV7-9 and TRBJ2-1; TRBD1 aligns across 12 bases. V gave up 5 bases and J gave up 9 bases; unmatched junction bases: 14. CDR1 SEHNR and CDR2 FQNEAQ come from the germline V gene (reference sequence). The CDR3 totals 17 residues. The DNA of the CDR3 is TGTGCCAGCAGCCTCGCCGGATTGGGACAGGGGGCGAGTGAGCAGTTCTTC. The encoded protein is CASSLAGLGQGASEQFF.

The V and J genes are TRBV6-6 and TRBJ2-1, with D possibly being TRBD2 (6 bases). The CDR3 covers 15 residues. Trimming took 5 bases from V and 9 from J, leaving 20 bases between them. CDR1 and CDR2 from the germline V gene are MNHNY and SVGAGI (reference sequence). The CDR3 spells CASSPRVGGVIEQFF. CDR3 sequence (DNA): TGTGCCAGCAGTCCACGGGTCGGCGGGGTTATTGAGCAGTTCTTC.

The rearrangement uses TRBV18 and TRBJ2-5; D remains ambiguous. Trimming shortened V by 2 bases and J by 1 base, and 5 bases separated the two germline ends. This CDR3 spans 13 amino acids. Per germline, CDR1 KGHSH and CDR2 LQKENI. CDR3 coding DNA: TGTGCCAGCTCACCAAACGGCCAAGAGACCCAGTACTTC. Protein sequence: CASSPNGQETQYF.

V usage is TRBV7-9 and J usage is TRBJ2-3; D might be TRBD2 (7 bases). Trimming cost V 11 bases and J 4 bases, with 19 bases left between them. Germline values: CDR1 SEHNR, CDR2 FQNEAQ (reference sequence). CDR3 length: 14 residues. CDR3 amino acids: CASAWGGEADTQYF. The CDR3 nucleotides read TGTGCCTCGGCGTGGGGGGGCGAAGCAGATACGCAGTATTTT.

The chain employs TRBV4-1 and TRBJ1-1; TRBD1 aligns across 7 bases. Germline-derived CDR1 and CDR2 are MGHRA and YSYEKL. The CDR3 length is 16 residues. The trim removed 1 base at V and 0 bases at J, leaving 5 bases unmatched. In DNA, the CDR3 is TGCGCCAGCAGCCAAGTAGCAGGGGGAATGAACACTGAAGCTTTCTTT. Protein sequence: CASSQVAGGMNTEAFF.

This rearrangement joins TRBV6-1 to TRBJ2-7; 9 bases are shared with TRBD2. From germline, CDR1 is MNHNS and CDR2 SASEGT. Germline trimming cut 2 bases from V and 2 bases from J; bases unmatched to any gene: 4. The CDR3 loop spans 15 amino acids. The CDR3 loop is CASSERASGAYEQYF. The CDR3 region has the DNA TGTGCCAGCAGTGAAAGGGCTAGCGGGGCCTACGAGCAGTACTTC.

The chain couples TRBV10-1 to TRBJ2-3; D remains unclear. Germline loops: CDR1 WNHNN, CDR2 SYGVQD (reference sequence). Trimming cost V 4 bases and J 2 bases, with 7 bases left between them. This CDR3 comprises 13 residues. The CDR3 DNA sequence: TGCGCCAGCAGTGGGCAGTCCACAGATACGCAGTATTTT. Translated: CASSGQSTDTQYF.

The chain links TRBV11-3 to TRBJ2-1; TRBD1 agrees at 9 bases. V lost 3 bases to trimming and J lost 4 bases; unmatched junction nucleotides: 7. This CDR3 spans 16 amino acids. Germline V gene data show CDR1 as SGHNT and CDR2 as YENEEA. The CDR3 nucleotides read TGTGCCAGCAGCTTCCGGGGGACAGGGTCTTACAATGAGCAGTTCTTC. It specifies CASSFRGTGSYNEQFF.

V gene TRBV19 combines with J gene TRBJ1-2, with TRBD1 matching over 11 bases. CDR3 size: 14 residues. Germline V lookup: CDR1 LNHDA, CDR2 SQIVND (reference sequence). The trim removed 5 bases at V and 6 bases at J, leaving 5 bases unmatched. As DNA, the CDR3 is TGTGCCAGTAGTGACGGACAGGGGGCCCATGGCTACACCTTC. It specifies CASSDGQGAHGYTF.

The rearrangement uses TRBV14 and TRBJ2-3; TRBD2 might be the D (6 bases). V was cut by 2 bases and J by 2 bases, with 14 bases left in between. The CDR3 spans 16 residues. CDR1 and CDR2 (germline): SGHDN, FVKESK. CDR3: CASSQFGGASTDTQYF. The CDR3 region has the DNA TGTGCCAGCAGCCAATTTGGCGGGGCCTCCACAGATACGCAGTATTTT.

This clone was detected once. The chain couples TRBV9 to TRBJ2-7; D is ambiguous. From germline, CDR1 is SGDLS and CDR2 YYNGEE. This CDR3 contains 13 residues. V lost 2 bases and J 3 bases, leaving 9 bases between the germline ends. CDR3 protein: CASSVNYGYEQYF. In nucleotides, the CDR3 is TGTGCCAGCAGCGTCAATTACGGCTACGAGCAGTACTTC.